The 20 T cell receptor beta chains in this list originate from one sample, sequenced in a study of shared clonotypes between healthy human individuals. Assay: immunoSEQ multiplex PCR; the TCRdb copy retains only in-frame clones and omits some. Found here are approximately 87,000 clones, 60% to 65% of them singletons; the top ten hold over 50%. The sample was memory CD8+ T cells sorted from blood. Subset denoted: CD45RO+ cells pooled with CCR7-negative TemRA cells. These receptors were taken from a man aged 25-40 years in good health.

This clone was counted ten times or more. V usage is TRBV6-1 and J usage is TRBJ1-5; D is unresolved. Germline V lookup: CDR1 MNHNS, CDR2 SASEGT. This CDR3 spans 14 amino acids. V was shortened by 1 base and J by 7 bases, with 11 bases between the two germline ends. The CDR3 DNA follows: TGTGCCAGCAGTGAAGGGTCCAGCGACCAGCCCCAGCATTTT. Translation gives CASSEGSSDQPQHF.

The chain employs TRBV6-1 and TRBJ1-4; tentatively, D is TRBD1 (5 bases). CDR1 is MNHNS, CDR2 SASEGT, per germline. The length of the CDR3 is 13 residues. Deletions cut 5 bases from V and 8 bases from J, with 12 bases between. The CDR3 loop is CASSFGQPEKLFF. The CDR3 nucleotides read TGTGCCAGCAGTTTCGGACAACCCGAAAAACTGTTTTTT.

Only a few counts were recorded for this clone. The same CDR3 also results from other DNA sequences found in this sample. The chain carries TRBV10-2 and TRBJ1-5; unclear D gene. From germline, CDR1 is WSHSY and CDR2 SAAADI. V lost 4 bases, J lost 4 bases, and 5 bases lay in between. The CDR3 has 12 residues. For the CDR3, the DNA is TGCGCCAGCAGTGTAAGTAATCAGCCCCAGCATTTT. It codes for CASSVSNQPQHF.

This clone has only one observation. The chain has TRBV5-1 and TRBJ2-5, with D perhaps TRBD2 (7 bases). The CDR3 extends over 16 amino acids. Per the germline V gene, CDR1 is SGHRS and CDR2 is YFSETQ. V lost 4 bases and J 5 bases, leaving 21 bases between the germline ends. The CDR3 DNA reads as TGCGCCAGCAGCGTCCCAGGTGGGGGGGCGGCGGAGACCCAGTACTTC. Protein: CASSVPGGGAAETQYF.

The chain couples TRBV4-3 to TRBJ2-6; D gene ambiguous. The germline V and J ends were trimmed by 4 bases and 0 bases, with 7 bases remaining between them. Germline CDR1 is LGHNA and CDR2 is YSLEER. CDR3 length: 15 residues. CDR3 loop: CASSLSRSGANVLTF. CDR3 nucleotide sequence: TGCGCCAGCAGCCTGAGCCGCTCTGGGGCCAACGTCCTGACTTTC.

The chain carries TRBV28 and TRBJ1-1; 7 bases are a match to TRBD1. This CDR3 has 17 amino acids. Germline CDR1 MDHEN, CDR2 SYDVKM. Trimming took 3 bases from V and 0 from J; bases not matched to a gene: 10. CDR3 sequence (DNA): TGTGCCAGCAGTTTGATGAAAAACAGGGGATTGAACACTGAAGCTTTCTTT. It codes for CASSLMKNRGLNTEAFF.

This clone was counted between two and nine times. The chain carries TRBV6-1 and TRBJ1-5; D is undetermined. Germline V CDR1 and CDR2: MNHNS, SASEGT. The V end lost 1 base, the J end lost 7 bases, and 8 bases lay between the germline ends. The CDR3 consists of 13 residues. The CDR3 here is CASSEVRRQPQHF. CDR3 nucleotides: TGTGCCAGCAGTGAAGTTAGGCGACAGCCCCAGCATTTT.

The chain combines TRBV7-8 with TRBJ2-7; 12 nucleotides align to TRBD2. The CDR3 sequence is 19 residues long. After removal of 7 bases from V and 1 base from J, the junction contained 17 bases not matched to a gene. Germline-derived CDR1 and CDR2 are SGHVS and FQNEAQ. The CDR3 region is CASTAGWLAGGSGSYEQYF. The CDR3 DNA sequence: TGTGCCAGCACCGCTGGTTGGCTAGCGGGAGGGTCCGGATCCTACGAGCAGTACTTC. The full variable domain, in which reference TRBV7-8 and TRBJ2-7 provide the parts outside the CDR3, is GAGVSQSPRYKVAKRGQDVALRCDPISGHVSLFWYQQALGQGPEFLTYFQNEAQLDKSGLPSDRFFAERPEGSVSTLKIQRTQQEDSAVYLCASTAGWLAGGSGSYEQYFGPGTRLTVT.

The chain couples TRBV5-1 to TRBJ2-4; no clear D gene. This CDR3 spans 12 amino acids. Germline V gene data show CDR1 as SGHRS and CDR2 as YFSETQ. The V end was cut by 0 bases, the J end by 8 bases, with 6 bases between. The CDR3 loop reads CASSLDMYIQYF. The CDR3 nucleotides read TGCGCCAGCAGCTTGGATATGTACATTCAGTACTTC.

J is TRBJ2-5 and V is TRBV7-6, with D uncertain. The germline gives CDR1 SGHVS, CDR2 FNYEAQ. V gave up 1 base and J gave up 3 bases, with 3 bases separating them. The CDR3 spans 12 residues. CDR3 protein: CASSLDKETQYF. Here the CDR3 DNA reads TGTGCCAGCAGCTTAGACAAAGAGACCCAGTACTTC.

The sample holds one count of this clone. The rearrangement joins TRBV5-1 to TRBJ2-3; D tentatively fits TRBD1 or TRBD2 (5 bases each). Germline V gene data show CDR1 as SGHRS and CDR2 as YFSETQ. This CDR3 contains 12 residues. V lost 7 bases and J lost 3, with 9 bases in between. CDR3 sequence reads: CASRGETDTQYF. The CDR3 nucleotides are TGCGCCAGCCGAGGGGAAACAGATACGCAGTATTTT.

J is TRBJ2-1 and V is TRBV28; D might be TRBD1 (5 bases). The length of the CDR3 is 18 residues. The V gene's germline CDR1 is MDHEN and CDR2 SYDVKM. The V end was cut by 1 base, the J end by 4 bases, with 20 bases between. The CDR3 DNA reads as TGTGCCAGCAGTTTATCAGAGACAGCAATGCCAGGATACAATGAGCAGTTCTTC. Translation: CASSLSETAMPGYNEQFF.

This chain connects TRBV4-2 to TRBJ2-5; possibly TRBD1 or TRBD2 for D (5 bases each). The CDR3 contains 16 residues. V was clipped by 4 bases and J by 6 bases, with 21 bases between them. Germline V gene data show CDR1 as LGHNA and CDR2 as YNFKEQ. This CDR3 is CASSPQMGPPGQTQYF. The CDR3 coding sequence is TGTGCCAGCAGCCCCCAAATGGGGCCTCCGGGGCAGACCCAGTACTTC.

The chain recombines TRBV18 with TRBJ1-4; D perhaps matches TRBD1 (5 bases). Trimming took off 6 bases at V and 6 bases at J, with 17 bases between the two ends. CDR3 length equals 15 residues. The V gene's germline CDR1 is KGHSH and CDR2 LQKENI. Here the CDR3 reads CASSQGGGEYEKLFF. In DNA form, the CDR3 reads TGTGCCAGCTCGCAGGGAGGAGGTGAATATGAAAAACTGTTTTTT.

This clone was recorded at least ten times. V usage is TRBV13 and J usage is TRBJ2-6, with D hard to call. The germline CDR1 and CDR2 sequences are PRHDT and FYEKMQ (reference sequence). The CDR3 is 15 residues long. V was pared by 0 bases and J by 0 bases, with 3 bases between. The CDR3 spells CASSLGDSGANVLTF. Written as DNA, the CDR3 is TGTGCCAGCAGCTTAGGGGACTCTGGGGCCAACGTCCTGACTTTC. Combining the CDR3 with reference TRBV13 and TRBJ2-6 gives the whole variable domain AAGVIQSPRHLIKEKRETATLKCYPIPRHDTVYWYQQGPGQDPQFLISFYEKMQSDKGSIPDRFSAQQFSDYHSELNMSSLELGDSALYFCASSLGDSGANVLTFGAGSRLTVL.

CDR3 sequence reads: CASSEGAGNTDTQYF. CDR3 coding DNA: TGTGCCAGCAGTGAGGGAGCGGGGAACACAGATACGCAGTATTTT. This chain connects TRBV6-4 to TRBJ2-3, with 7 bases aligning to TRBD2. V shed 3 bases and J 2 bases; nucleotides not matched to a gene: 5. This CDR3 has 15 amino acids. Per the germline V gene, CDR1 is MRHNA and CDR2 is SNTAGT.

This clone has at least ten counts. The CDR3 nucleotides read TGTGCCAGCAGTTACCAGAGCTCCTACGAGCAGTACTTC. It specifies CASSYQSSYEQYF. The chain is built from TRBV6-5 and TRBJ2-7; D is unclear. This CDR3 spans 13 amino acids. Trimming took 2 bases from V and 0 from J, leaving 5 bases between them. In germline, CDR1 is MNHEY, CDR2 SVGAGI.

V usage is TRBV19 and J usage is TRBJ2-7, with 7 bases aligning to TRBD1. The V gene's germline CDR1 is LNHDA and CDR2 SQIVND (reference sequence). The length of the CDR3 is 15 residues. J lost 0 bases, V lost 3 bases, and 5 bases had no gene match. The CDR3 sequence: CASSIGDSPSYEQYF. The CDR3 nucleotides are TGTGCCAGTAGTATCGGGGACAGTCCCTCCTACGAGCAGTACTTC.

The chain combines TRBV11-3 with TRBJ2-1; D unresolved. Germline lookup yields CDR1 SGHNT and CDR2 YENEEA. The CDR3 totals 12 residues. V was clipped by 2 bases and J by 8 bases, with 7 bases between them. CDR3 residues: CASSLNSYEQFF. In DNA, the CDR3 is TGTGCCAGCAGCTTAAATTCCTATGAGCAGTTCTTC.

The chain joins TRBV9 to TRBJ1-1, with 9 bases aligning to TRBD1. Germline assignment: CDR1 SGDLS and CDR2 YYNGEE. The CDR3 is made up of 14 amino acids. Germline trimming cut 2 bases from V and 7 bases from J; bases unmatched to any gene: 6. In DNA form, the CDR3 reads TGTGCCAGCAGCGTGGGGGGACAGGGCTATGAAGCTTTCTTT. Translating gives CASSVGGQGYEAFF.